This paragraph covers one TCR beta chain sequence. Which antigen it targets is not known. Base-call qualities are not available, and no considerably larger clone is one nucleotide away. The library relied on PCR. TCR sequencing of DNA from cultured CD4+ T cells used the Oncomine TCR Beta short-read assay at the Johns Hopkins FTIC core. The QIAamp micro DNA kit was used to extract genomic DNA from the cultured CD4+ T cells. Oncomine TCR Beta libraries from cultured CD4+ T cells were pooled using unique dual indexes and sequenced on an Illumina iSeq 100. In the paper's pipeline: Non-productive sequences were removed, and CDR3s not starting with C, not ending with F or W, or shorter than 7 amino acids were discarded. The MANAFEST web application was used to identify antigen-specific clonotypes by comparing peptide-stimulated wells against reference wells and other culture wells. An FDR below 0.05, an odds ratio above 5, and a productive frequency above 0.1% in at least two of three replicate wells were required for clones to be considered positive. Clonotypes that were significantly expanded in both SARS-CoV-2 spike wells and at least one common cold coronavirus spike condition were defined as cross-reactive. Using R version 3.6.1, CDR3 homology was evaluated through Levenshtein distances (stringdist) along with unrooted phylogenetic trees (ape). Using fastp trimming at Q25 and MiXCR clonotype assembly, TCRdb reanalyzed the public sequencing data and kept in-frame beta chains. Each entry is one CDR3 protein sequence, shown with its most common DNA and genes. It is TCRdb's table, rather than the study itself, that gives the V and J calls and clone size. For this sample there are approximately 16,000 distinct CDR3 sequences; less than 45% appear just once. The ten largest make up roughly 25% of the sample.

V trim: 6 bases; J trim: 3 bases; unmatched bases: 2. The CDR3 contains 13 residues, cysteine and phenylalanine counted. The entry retains the CDR3 DNA only, 39 bases that are in frame from base 1. CDR1 and CDR2 were assigned from the germline V gene as SNHLY and FYNNEI. The entry originates in a study of vaccination and CD4 T cells after COVID-19 (dated by TCRdb to between 2020 and 2023). Study-wide context: In the convalescent cohort there were six males and four females, among whom were two Hispanic individuals, seven Caucasians, two Asians and one multiracial person. Two doses of either the Pfizer-BioNTech BNT162b2 vaccine (n=8) or the Moderna mRNA-1273 vaccine (n=2) were administered to participants. Post-COVID blood samples were collected from convalescent patients a median of around 96 days after diagnosis, with a range of about 30 to 161 days. Post-vaccine blood samples were obtained a median of roughly 75 days after the second vaccine dose, with a range of about 13 to 241 days. Culture stimuli were overlapping spike peptide pools from SARS-CoV-2 and from the common cold coronaviruses HCoV-NL63, HCoV-OC43 and HCoV-229E. Control cultures received a CEFX viral epitope pool as the positive control, an HIV-1 Nef peptide pool as the negative control, or no peptide. In around 9 COVID-19 convalescent patients and a handful of infection-naive healthy vaccine recipients, researchers compared the spike-specific CD4+ TCR repertoire from before mRNA vaccination with the repertoire from after.

On the study overall, not on this receptor specifically: The number of convalescent patients in the study was relatively small, and the study did not examine early timepoints following natural infection. Of the vaccine-specific clones in convalescent patients, 304 of 307, or nearly all, reacted only to SARS-CoV-2 spike and did not cross-react with common cold coronaviruses. The median count of SARS-CoV-2-reactive clonotypes went up from roughly 21 after infection to 38 after vaccination, although the change was not significant. In convalescent patients, a median about 86% of post-vaccine SARS-CoV-2-reactive clones were detected only after vaccination, suggesting vaccine-specific priming.

What this sample's treatment or condition label stands for: roughly ten-day PBMC culture with coronavirus spike peptide pools or control peptides (ViraFEST assay). The ViraFEST assay was used in the study, in which antigen-specific T cells were expanded with peptide pools and expanded clonotypes were subsequently identified by TCR sequencing. Negative nucleocapsid antibody tests taken both before and after vaccination confirmed that the healthy vaccine recipients had no prior SARS-CoV-2 infection. Each well held 1.5 million to 2.5 million PBMCs cultured with around 10 ug/ml peptide pools in IMDM containing around 5.5% human AB serum and roughly 9.3 IU/ml IL-2. On days 3 and 7, half of the culture medium was replaced with fresh IL-2-containing medium. After approximately eleven days of culture, CD4+ T cells were isolated by negative selection using the EasySep CD4+ T cell isolation kit. Ficoll-Paque Plus gradient centrifugation was used to isolate PBMCs from whole blood, and the isolated PBMCs were then either used fresh or cryopreserved at -140C. Each culture condition was generally run in triplicate wells.

This material consisted of CD4+ T cells from blood, cultured in vitro, taken before SARS-CoV-2 vaccination. The source is a human donor who received a COVID-19 vaccine. The chain employs TRBV2 and TRBJ1-2; 9 bases in the middle match TRBD1. For the CDR3, the sequence is CASRTGGDYGYTF. The nucleotide sequence is TGTGCCAGCAGGACAGGGGGGGACTATGGCTACACCTTC.